Reported below is one T cell receptor beta chain. TCRdb's copy holds only in-frame clones and misses some; the assay was immunoSEQ multiplex PCR. The sample lists about 320,000 clones, roughly nine tenths seen once, with about 5.2% in the top ten. Participant-reported clinical history was the basis for cohort assignment. Donors in Cohort 3 counted as recovered after two negative PCRs, clearance, or symptom resolution. The sample originates from a study of blood T cell repertoires in COVID-19. On the study more broadly: Acute-phase and convalescent COVID-19 samples originated in the United States, Italy and Spain. From T cells, B-cell-depleted T cells, or PBMCs came the material, which was cDNA or gDNA.

The CDR3 spans 14 residues. Between the trimmed V and J ends, which lost 5 bases and 2 bases, there was a span of 7 bases. Germline CDR1 reads SEHNR; CDR2 reads FQNEAQ (reference sequence). This sequence was found in a man aged 55 to 70 who had recovered from COVID-19. Sequenced: PBMCs or T cells enriched from blood (not recorded which). This chain connects TRBV7-9 to TRBJ2-6, with no clear D. As DNA, the CDR3 is TGTGCCAGCAGCATTCAGGCTGGGGCCAACGTCCTGACTTTC. This translates into CASSIQAGANVLTF.